The source of this TCR beta chain is a study of CD8 T cells in ankylosing spondylitis. Whole-study findings and limits: It was reported that disease-linked clones were significantly enriched in matched ankylosing spondylitis synovial fluid.

One entry per CDR3 protein results from TCRdb running MiXCR on the 5' RACE reads. The table shows 150,000 or so distinct CDR3 sequences, with around a third occurring only once. This clonotype was observed a few times. The antigen is unknown. The source is a male donor with ankylosing spondylitis. The sample was synovial fluid, either unsorted or a sorted T cell fraction (not recorded which).

CDR3 sequence reads: CATSRDLIGSNQPQHF. The CDR3 nucleotides are TGTGCCACCAGCAGAGATCTGATAGGGAGCAATCAGCCCCAGCATTTT. V is TRBV15 and J is TRBJ1-5; no reliable D call. There are 16 residues in the CDR3. Between the trimmed V and J ends, which lost 0 bases and 1 base, there was a span of 10 bases. Germline V lookup: CDR1 LNHNV, CDR2 YYDKDF (reference sequence). The full variable domain, completed using reference TRBV15 and TRBJ1-5, is DAMVIQNPRYQVTQFGKPVTLSCSQTLNHNVMYWYQQKSSQAPKLLFHYYDKDFNNEADTPDNFQSRRPNTSFCFLDIRSPGLGDTAMYLCATSRDLIGSNQPQHFGDGTRLSIL.